Listed below are T cell receptor beta chains from one sample, sequenced in a study of T cells after yellow fever vaccination. Using its own MiXCR run on the 5' RACE reads, TCRdb lists one record per CDR3 protein. The sample holds 29,000 or so distinct CDR3 sequences; 5% are singletons and the top ten take 35% to 45%. The sequencing used CD8+ T cells sorted from PBMCs, collected 10 days after the yellow fever booster vaccination. The source of these receptors is a man aged 30 to 39 who received the YFV17D yellow fever vaccine. Each CDR3 is given with its conserved first and last residue. The D gene is left open where the match is weak. Not every row has a clone size; where given, it reads once, few, many or a size class.

v_gene	d_gene	j_gene	abundance	CDR3nt	CDR3aa
TRBV18	-	TRBJ2-7	many	TGTGCCAGCTCACCAGGCTCCTACTACGAGCAGTACTTC	CASSPGSYYEQYF
TRBV9	-	TRBJ1-1	many	TGTGCCAGCAGCGTAGGTTTGGGCGCTGAAGCTTTCTTT	CASSVGLGAEAFF
TRBV5-4	-	TRBJ2-1	many	TGTGCCAGCAGCTTGATGTCTGAGCAGTTCTTC	CASSLMSEQFF
TRBV29-1	-	TRBJ2-7	many	TGCAGCGTTAGAGGGTACGAGCAGTACTTC	CSVRGYEQYF
TRBV7-9	-	TRBJ2-3	many	TGTGCCAGCAGTGGCAGGGTTGAGTCCACAGATACGCAGTATTTT	CASSGRVESTDTQYF
TRBV7-6	TRBD2	TRBJ2-7	many	TGTGCCAGCAGCTTAGCACTAGCGGGAGACGAGCAGTACTTC	CASSLALAGDEQYF
TRBV19	-	TRBJ1-1	many	TGTGCCAGCGGGGACACATTGTACACTGAAGCTTTCTTT	CASGDTLYTEAFF
TRBV30	TRBD2	TRBJ2-3	-	TGTGCCTGGAGTGGGGCGGGAGGTGAAGGAGATACGCAGTATTTT	CAWSGAGGEGDTQYF
TRBV20-1	TRBD2	TRBJ2-4	many	TGCAGTGCCCCCGGGACTAGCGGGAGCGGGGACATTCAGTACTTC	CSAPGTSGSGDIQYF
TRBV29-1	TRBD1	TRBJ2-7	-	TGCAGCGTGGAGGACAGGGACTACGAGCAGTACTTC	CSVEDRDYEQYF
TRBV27	TRBD1	TRBJ2-3	many	TGTGCCAGCAGTCCACCCGGGGACAGGGGACAAACGCAGTATTTT	CASSPPGDRGQTQYF
TRBV29-1	TRBD2	TRBJ2-3	many	TGCAGCTACCCCCAGCGGGAGGGGGGGCCAGATACGCAGTATTTT	CSYPQREGGPDTQYF
TRBV7-6	-	TRBJ2-5	many	TGTGCCAGCAGCCGGGCCCATCAAGAGACCCAGTACTTC	CASSRAHQETQYF
TRBV29-1	-	TRBJ2-7	many	TGCAGCGCTTTACCAGGGGTCGGGTACGAGCAGTACTTC	CSALPGVGYEQYF
TRBV7-3	TRBD2	TRBJ2-3	many	TGTGCCAGCAGCTTTGGGGGAGGGCTCGCAGATACGCAGTATTTT	CASSFGGGLADTQYF
TRBV6-1	TRBD2	TRBJ2-7	few	TGTGCCAGCAGTGAAGGTGGACTAGCGGGAGTTGAGCAGTACTTC	CASSEGGLAGVEQYF
TRBV6-5	-	TRBJ2-2	many	TGTGCCAGCAGTTCGACATCCCCCGGGGAGCTGTTTTTT	CASSSTSPGELFF
TRBV30	TRBD2	TRBJ2-7	many	TGTGCCTGGAGTGTACAGGGACTAGCGGGCTACGAGCAGTACTTC	CAWSVQGLAGYEQYF
TRBV10-2	-	TRBJ2-1	many	TGCGCCAGCGGGGACTACAATGAGCAGTTCTTC	CASGDYNEQFF
TRBV3-1	-	TRBJ2-3	-	TGTGCCAGCAGCCAAGATCGTTTTTGGACACACCTTGTTGGGAATACGCAGTATTTT	CASSQDRFWTHLVGNTQYF
TRBV12-5	TRBD1	TRBJ2-1	many	TGTGCTAGTGGTTTTCGGGACAGGGGGTTCGAGCAGTTCTTC	CASGFRDRGFEQFF
TRBV11-2	TRBD2	TRBJ2-5	many	TGTGCCAGCAGCCGTGGGACTAGCGGGATTCCCGCCCAAGAGACCCAGTACTTC	CASSRGTSGIPAQETQYF